This T cell receptor beta chain is from a study of T-cell memory formation after mild COVID-19. Overall study context: Clustering of TCRs was largely donor specific.

Note on this clonotype: The target antigen is unknown.

Broader study findings: Clones contracting over day 15 to 85 were CD4/CD8 balanced, with later expanders leaning CD4+.

The germline V gene encodes CDR1 MNHEY and CDR2 SVGAGI. V lost 2 bases to trimming and J lost 3 bases, with 7 bases between them. The CDR3 contains 14 residues. One entry per CDR3 protein results from TCRdb running MiXCR on the 5' RACE reads. The data show roughly 110,000 distinct CDR3 sequences, about a fifth seen once. This chain links TRBV6-5 with TRBJ2-2; D may correspond to TRBD1 or TRBD2 (5 bases each). What was sequenced was PBMCs or a T cell subset sorted from them (not recorded which). The sequence derives from a man in his late teens or twenties who had mild COVID-19 (a few samples of this study predate the infection). Cell type and time point are not known. CDR3: CASSYGDHTGELFF. Written as DNA, the CDR3 is TGTGCCAGCAGTTACGGGGACCACACCGGGGAGCTGTTTTTT.